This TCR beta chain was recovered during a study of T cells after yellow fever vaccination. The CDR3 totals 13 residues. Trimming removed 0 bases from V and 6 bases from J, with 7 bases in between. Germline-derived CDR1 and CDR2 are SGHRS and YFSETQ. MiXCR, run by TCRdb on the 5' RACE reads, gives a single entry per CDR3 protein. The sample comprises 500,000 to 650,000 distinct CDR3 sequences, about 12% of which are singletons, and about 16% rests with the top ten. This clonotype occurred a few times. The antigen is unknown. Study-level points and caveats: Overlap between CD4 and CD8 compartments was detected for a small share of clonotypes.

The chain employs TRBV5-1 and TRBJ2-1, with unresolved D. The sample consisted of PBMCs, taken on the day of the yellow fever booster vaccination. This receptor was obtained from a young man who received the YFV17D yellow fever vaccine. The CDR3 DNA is TGCGCCAGCAGCTTGGGCGCGTTCAATGAGCAGTTCTTC. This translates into CASSLGAFNEQFF.